This T cell receptor beta chain stems from a study of T cell repertoires in cytomegalovirus infection. Study context: Public TCR beta signatures were indicative of both CMV infection and a matching HLA type.

TCRdb fed the reads into MiXCR, producing one record per CDR3 protein. Among some 150,000 distinct CDR3 sequences listed, 30% to 40% were seen once. A few counts support this clonotype. The target antigen is unknown. General study results and limits: Cumulative public TCR beta family frequency identified CMV carriers with the relevant HLA. HLA-C-restricted CMV-specific TCR beta clonotypes prevailed in the ex vivo response.

The receptor comes from a human donor in good health (CMV status not recorded). Some clones in this sample may be carry-over from other donors' samples. This sample comprised CD8+ T cells from cultured PBMCs, obtained from culture after CMV antigen stimulation.

The CDR3 coding sequence is TGTGCCAGTAGTATAGGCGGAAACTCCTACAATGAGCAGTTCTTC. Translated: CASSIGGNSYNEQFF. This chain joins TRBV19 and TRBJ2-1, with unresolved D. V was shortened by 1 base and J by 0 bases, with 7 bases between the two germline ends. CDR1 and CDR2 (germline): LNHDA, SQIVND (reference sequence). The length of the CDR3 is 15 residues. The full variable domain, completed using reference TRBV19 and TRBJ2-1, is DGGITQSPKYLFRKEGQNVTLSCEQNLNHDAMYWYRQDPGQGLRLIYYSQIVNDFQKGDIAEGYSVSREKKESFPLTVTSAQKNPTAFYLCASSIGGNSYNEQFFGPGTRLTVL.